The 22 T cell receptor beta chains below all came from one sample that was sequenced in a study of T cell responses to AZD1222 COVID-19 vaccine (TCRdb year 2021). Library preparation employed the immunoSEQ multiplex PCR assay. What TCRdb holds here is the immuneACCESS table cut down to in-frame rearrangements. Part of the clones is not present; checked against another copy, under half of the missing clones reflect an unresolved V gene, and the others are unexplained. Here the sample has around 150,000 clones; about 90% occur a single time. Roughly 1.4% of the sample comes from the top ten. This specimen's time point label, interpreted: about 28 days (+/-7) after the second vaccine dose. The sample was peripheral blood, taken 28 days after the second AZD1222 dose. All receptors derive from an adult who received the AZD1222 COVID-19 vaccine.

This chain connects TRBV19 to TRBJ2-5; D not resolved. The germline V gene encodes CDR1 LNHDA and CDR2 SQIVND (reference sequence). The CDR3 is 11 amino acids. V was shortened by 1 base and J by 5 bases, with 2 bases between the two germline ends. CDR3 sequence: CASSIAETQYF. CDR3 DNA: TGTGCCAGTAGTATAGCGGAGACCCAGTACTTC.

The chain combines TRBV19 with TRBJ2-3; TRBD2 matches at 7 bases. The CDR3 loop spans 17 amino acids. V was pared by 3 bases and J by 3 bases, with 12 bases of the junction left unmatched. Germline values: CDR1 LNHDA, CDR2 SQIVND (reference sequence). In DNA form, the CDR3 reads TGTGCCAGTAGTATCACCTCCGCGGGGGTGGGGACAGATACGCAGTATTTT. As protein: CASSITSAGVGTDTQYF.

The chain joins TRBV28 to TRBJ1-3; possible D gene TRBD1, 5 bases. Germline CDR1 reads MDHEN; CDR2 reads SYDVKM. The V end lost 7 bases, the J end lost 0 bases, and 16 bases lay between the germline ends. This CDR3 has 16 residues. This chain's CDR3 is CASTPGGSNSGNTIYF. CDR3 in DNA: TGTGCCAGCACCCCTGGGGGGAGCAACTCTGGAAACACCATATATTTT.

This clone was detected only once. This chain uses TRBV7-6 with TRBJ1-3; TRBD1 matches at 7 bases. The V segment lost 5 bases and the J segment 0 bases; nucleotides outside the gene matches: 10. Germline V gene sequence: CDR1 SGHVS, CDR2 FNYEAQ. This CDR3 spans 17 amino acids. The CDR3 region has the DNA TGTGCCAGCAGCCCCCAGGGGGGCGGGGGCTCTGGAAACACCATATATTTT. Its protein is CASSPQGGGGSGNTIYF. Supplemented by reference TRBV7-6 and TRBJ1-3, the full variable domain reads GAGVSQSPRYKVTKRGQDVALRCDPISGHVSLYWYRQALGQGPEFLTYFNYEAQQDKSGLPNDRFSAERPEGSISTLTIQRTEQRDSAMYRCASSPQGGGGSGNTIYFGEGSWLTVV.

This chain links TRBV6-5 with TRBJ1-2; 10 bases line up with TRBD1. V lost 5 bases and J lost 7; bases outside the gene matches: 4. The CDR3 length is 13 residues. The V gene's germline CDR1 is MNHEY and CDR2 SVGAGI. This CDR3 is CASSRQGAGGYTF. CDR3 DNA: TGTGCCAGCAGTCGACAGGGGGCGGGTGGCTACACCTTC.

This clone was detected only a few times. CDR3 sequence reads: CASSPFWNIGTENTEAFF. The CDR3 bases are TGTGCCAGCAGCCCTTTCTGGAACATCGGGACAGAGAACACTGAAGCTTTCTTT. V gene TRBV5-6 combines with J gene TRBJ1-1; 7 positions match TRBD1. Trimming cost V 4 bases and J 1 base; bases outside gene matches: 16. In germline, CDR1 is SGHDT, CDR2 YYEEEE. The CDR3 totals 18 residues. The full variable domain, in which reference TRBV5-6 and TRBJ1-1 provide the parts outside the CDR3, is DAGVTQSPTHLIKTRGQQVTLRCSPKSGHDTVSWYQQALGQGPQFIFQYYEEEERQRGNFPDRFSGHQFPNYSSELNVNALLLGDSALYLCASSPFWNIGTENTEAFFGQGTRLTVV.

The chain carries TRBV4-3 and TRBJ2-1; possible D gene TRBD2, 6 bases. CDR1 LGHNA and CDR2 YSLEER come from the germline V gene. The CDR3 runs to 14 residues. Trimming left V 3 bases short and J 7 bases short, with 13 bases between. CDR3 loop: CASSHSLAVNEQFF. The CDR3 nucleotides read TGCGCCAGCAGCCACTCCTTAGCGGTAAATGAGCAGTTCTTC.

This chain joins TRBV18 and TRBJ1-2, with D perhaps matching TRBD1 (6 bases). CDR3 length equals 13 residues. The germline V gene encodes CDR1 KGHSH and CDR2 LQKENI. V was shortened by 5 bases and J by 5 bases, with 12 bases between the two germline ends. The CDR3 is CASSAGGLYGYTF. Here the CDR3 DNA reads TGTGCCAGCTCAGCGGGGGGGCTATATGGCTACACCTTC.

The J gene is TRBJ1-2, the V gene TRBV11-2; D is unclear. V was trimmed by 0 bases and J by 6 bases, leaving 23 bases between them. CDR3 length: 18 amino acids. Germline-derived CDR1 and CDR2 are SGHAT and FQNNGV. Here the CDR3 reads CASSLDRNRVHRLHGYTF. The CDR3 DNA reads as TGTGCCAGCAGCTTAGATCGGAACCGGGTCCACCGATTGCATGGCTACACCTTC.

The genes are TRBV11-2 and TRBJ2-1; 11 positions agree with TRBD2. Germline loops: CDR1 SGHAT, CDR2 FQNNGV. V shed 5 bases and J 4 bases; nucleotides not matched to a gene: 7. The CDR3 length is 16 residues. CDR3 bases: TGTGCCAGCAGCCTACCGACTAGCGGGGCATACAATGAGCAGTTCTTC. It codes for CASSLPTSGAYNEQFF.

This clone appeared once. The gene calls are TRBV5-1 and TRBJ2-1, with TRBD2 as a possible D gene (7 bases). V was pared by 6 bases and J by 7 bases, with 17 bases between. The CDR3 extends over 14 amino acids. Germline values: CDR1 SGHRS, CDR2 YFSETQ. This CDR3 is CASTQLAGANEQFF. The CDR3 DNA reads TGCGCCAGCACCCAGCTGGCGGGGGCAAATGAGCAGTTCTTC.

V gene TRBV18 combines with J gene TRBJ2-7, with no clear D. The CDR3 contains 16 residues. CDR1 KGHSH and CDR2 LQKENI come from the germline V gene. Trimming stripped 2 bases from V and 1 base from J, with 15 bases between. The CDR3 reads CASSPGLTGRSYEQYF. DNA of the CDR3: TGTGCCAGCTCACCAGGGCTCACGGGCAGATCCTACGAGCAGTACTTC.

CDR3 sequence: CAIRTSGSTGELFF. CDR3 sequence (DNA): TGTGCCATCAGGACTAGCGGGAGCACCGGGGAGCTGTTTTTT. J is TRBJ2-2 and V is TRBV28, with TRBD2 matching over 13 bases. From germline, CDR1 is MDHEN and CDR2 SYDVKM. With 10 bases clipped from V and 4 bases from J, the junction kept 3 bases outside the gene matches. There are 14 residues in the CDR3.

The chain uses TRBV20-1 and TRBJ1-1; D is possibly TRBD1 (6 bases). The CDR3 runs to 14 residues. The germline V and J ends were trimmed by 3 bases and 1 base, with 12 bases remaining between them. Per the germline V gene, CDR1 is DFQATT and CDR2 is SNEGSKA (reference sequence). For the CDR3, the DNA is TGCAGTGCTAGTTTGGGGGCCAAGAACACTGAAGCTTTCTTT. The encoded protein is CSASLGAKNTEAFF.

The chain is built from TRBV4-2 and TRBJ2-3; 14 bases align to TRBD2. The CDR3 has 16 amino acids. The germline gives CDR1 LGHNA, CDR2 YNFKEQ. Losses at the gene ends were 4 bases for V and 5 bases for J; bases not matched to a gene: 5. The CDR3: CASSPRGLAGEDTQYF. CDR3 bases: TGTGCCAGCAGCCCGCGGGGACTAGCGGGAGAAGATACGCAGTATTTT.

This chain links TRBV12-5 with TRBJ2-7; possible D gene TRBD2, 5 bases. Germline V lookup: CDR1 LGHNT, CDR2 FRNRAP. This CDR3 contains 12 residues. V dropped 1 base and J dropped 12 bases, with 13 bases sitting between them. This CDR3 is CASGLDTRNAYF. CDR3 DNA sequence: TGTGCTAGTGGTTTGGACACTAGAAACGCGTACTTC.

This rearrangement joins TRBV19 to TRBJ2-1; 14 nucleotides align to TRBD2. There are 15 residues in the CDR3. V lost 5 bases and J lost 9; bases outside the gene matches: 6. Germline V gene lookup returns CDR1 LNHDA and CDR2 SQIVND (reference sequence). In DNA form, the CDR3 reads TGTGCCAGTAGTCCGGGGACTAGCGGGAGAAGTGAGCAGTTCTTC. Its translation is CASSPGTSGRSEQFF.

The V call is TRBV19, the J call TRBJ1-1; 7 nucleotides align to TRBD1. Trimming removed 9 bases from V and 11 bases from J; junction bases left unmatched: 9. This CDR3 spans 11 amino acids. Per germline, CDR1 LNHDA and CDR2 SQIVND (reference sequence). The chain's CDR3 is CASRGITMAFF. The DNA for the CDR3 is TGTGCCAGCAGGGGGATTACGATGGCTTTCTTT.

The V and J genes are TRBV7-9 and TRBJ2-1; TRBD1 might be the D (6 bases). This CDR3 comprises 12 residues. Germline CDR1 is SEHNR and CDR2 is FQNEAQ (reference sequence). V was shortened by 3 bases and J by 10 bases, with 10 bases between the two germline ends. The CDR3 reads CASSFTQGEQFF. The CDR3 DNA reads as TGTGCCAGCAGCTTCACCCAGGGGGAGCAGTTCTTC.

CDR3 sequence: CASSQVPTGGDYGYTF. CDR3 sequence (DNA): TGTGCCAGCAGCCAAGTGCCCACCGGGGGCGACTATGGCTACACCTTC. This sequence joins TRBV16 and TRBJ1-2, with a tentative D call TRBD1 (6 bases). This CDR3 spans 16 amino acids. The V gene lost 2 bases and the J gene lost 3 bases, with 16 bases spanning the gap. Germline V lookup: CDR1 KGHSY, CDR2 FQNENV.

The chain combines TRBV5-6 with TRBJ1-1; tentative D call: TRBD1 (5 bases). Germline V gene data show CDR1 as SGHDT and CDR2 as YYEEEE. V was pared by 3 bases and J by 6 bases, with 15 bases between. The CDR3 sequence is 14 residues long. Written as DNA, the CDR3 is TGTGCCAGCAGCTCAGGGACCCGGGGCGCTGAAGCTTTCTTT. This sequence encodes CASSSGTRGAEAFF.

The chain combines TRBV20-1 with TRBJ1-2; TRBD1 matches at 8 bases. The germline CDR1 and CDR2 sequences are DFQATT and SNEGSKA (reference sequence). V gave up 3 bases and J gave up 8 bases; unmatched junction bases: 11. This CDR3 comprises 14 residues. This chain's CDR3 is CSASGQGADNGYTF. The CDR3 DNA reads TGCAGTGCTAGTGGTCAGGGGGCAGACAACGGCTACACCTTC.